This TCR beta chain appears in the sequencing data of a study of blood T cell repertoires in COVID-19. Study details: Sample material is recorded as cDNA or gDNA derived from T cells, B-cell-depleted T cells, or PBMCs.

There are 14 residues in the CDR3. J was trimmed by 6 bases and V by 1 base; bases with no gene match: 5. CDR1 is LNHDA and CDR2 is SQIVND in the germline V gene (reference sequence). Here immunoSEQ multiplex PCR was the method, and the copy in TCRdb shows in-frame clones only, minus some. The sample includes some 200,000 clones, around 90% of them seen just once. The sequencing sample was made of PBMCs or T cells enriched from blood (not recorded which). The chain uses TRBV19 and TRBJ2-7; 8 bases line up with TRBD1. This receptor was identified in a man aged 30-40 years in a cohort exposed to, infected with or recovered from COVID-19 (not recorded which). The CDR3: CASSIGTGPVEQYF. As DNA, the CDR3 is TGTGCCAGTAGTATAGGGACAGGGCCGGTCGAGCAGTACTTC.